The table lists the clone carrying this TCR beta chain with a few counts. The entry originates in a study of blood T cell repertoires in COVID-19. The overall study: Samples of COVID-19 (acute and convalescent) were obtained from the United States, Italy and Spain. From T cells, B-cell-depleted T cells, or PBMCs came the material, which was cDNA or gDNA.

Authors' processing steps: Researchers report that nucleated cell counts were estimated from reference gene primer amplification. Clones were read by immunoSEQ multiplex PCR, and TCRdb kept only the in-frame ones, dropping some. V, J and clone size reflect that table, while D and trimming were determined from the DNA. This sample has nearly 45,000 clones, with 70% to 85% found just once. Per the germline V gene, CDR1 is MNHNY and CDR2 is SVGAGI (reference sequence). With 6 bases clipped from V and 7 bases from J, the junction kept 6 bases outside the gene matches. The CDR3 extends over 14 amino acids.

Sequencing was performed on peripheral blood. The rearrangement links TRBV6-6 to TRBJ2-2, with 9 bases that match TRBD2. This TCR came from a woman of 80 years or more with acute or convalescent COVID-19. The CDR3 nucleotides are TGTGCCAGCAGCGGGACTAGCTCGGGCGGGGAGCTGTTTTTT. As protein: CASSGTSSGGELFF.